This T cell receptor beta chain emerged from a study of CD8 T cells in Susac syndrome. Background on the study: Patients with Susac syndrome had blood drawn and were at that point therapy-naive, on corticosteroids, or on intravenous immunoglobulin alone.

After extraction with the RNeasy kit, roughly 0.45 to 1 ug of the RNA was reverse transcribed using random hexamers. TCR beta CDR3 was amplified by immunoSEQ covering 54 Vbeta and 13 Jbeta. TCRdb re-called the immunoSEQ multiplex PCR reads with MiXCR, one entry per CDR3 protein. This table holds about 190,000 distinct CDR3 sequences, approximately 94% found once. Study outcomes and limitations: The study recognized that its TCR sequencing and HLA analysis covered a relatively small number of individuals.

Of note for this clonotype: As yet, its antigen is unknown.

Germline lookup yields CDR1 LNHNV and CDR2 YYDKDF (reference sequence). V was shortened by 4 bases and J by 3 bases, with 9 bases between the two germline ends. There are 13 residues in the CDR3. The authors negatively isolated CD8+ and CD4+ T cells and FACS-enriched TEMRA cells. The sample comprised CD4+ T cells from PBMCs. V is TRBV15 and J is TRBJ1-1; no reliable D call. This TCR was sampled from a human donor with Susac syndrome. CDR3 protein: CATSNNFHTEAFF. CDR3 sequence (DNA): TGTGCCACCAGCAACAACTTTCACACTGAAGCTTTCTTT.